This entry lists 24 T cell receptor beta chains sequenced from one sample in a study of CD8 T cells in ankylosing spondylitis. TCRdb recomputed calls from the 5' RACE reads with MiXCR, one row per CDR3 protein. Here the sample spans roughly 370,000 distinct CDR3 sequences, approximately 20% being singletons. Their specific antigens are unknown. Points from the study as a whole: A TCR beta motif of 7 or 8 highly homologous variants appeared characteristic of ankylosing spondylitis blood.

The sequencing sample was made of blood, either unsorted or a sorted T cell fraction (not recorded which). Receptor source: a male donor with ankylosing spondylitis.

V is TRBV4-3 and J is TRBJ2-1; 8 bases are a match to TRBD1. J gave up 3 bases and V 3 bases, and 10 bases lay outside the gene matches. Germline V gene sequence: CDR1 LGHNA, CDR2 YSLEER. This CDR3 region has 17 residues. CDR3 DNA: TGCGCCAGCAGCCAGGACGCCGGGACAGGCTACTACAATGAGCAGTTCTTC. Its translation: CASSQDAGTGYYNEQFF.

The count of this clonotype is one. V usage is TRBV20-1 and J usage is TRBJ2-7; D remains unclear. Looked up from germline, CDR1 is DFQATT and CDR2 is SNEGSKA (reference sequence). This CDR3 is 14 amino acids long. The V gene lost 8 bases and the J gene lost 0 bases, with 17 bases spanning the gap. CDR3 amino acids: CSIPGRGSSYEQYF. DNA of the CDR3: TGCAGTATCCCCGGACGCGGTAGCTCCTACGAGCAGTACTTC.

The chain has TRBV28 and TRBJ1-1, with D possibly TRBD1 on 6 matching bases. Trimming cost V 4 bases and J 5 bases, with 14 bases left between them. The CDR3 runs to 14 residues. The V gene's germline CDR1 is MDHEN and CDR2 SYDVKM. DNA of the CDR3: TGTGCCAGCAGTTGGGGCAGGGGCGGGACTGAAGCTTTCTTT. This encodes CASSWGRGGTEAFF. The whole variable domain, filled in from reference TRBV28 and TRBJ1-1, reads DVKVTQSSRYLVKRTGEKVFLECVQDMDHENMFWYRQDPGLGLRLIYFSYDVKMKEKGDIPEGYSVSREKKERFSLILESASTNQTSMYLCASSWGRGGTEAFFGQGTRLTVV.

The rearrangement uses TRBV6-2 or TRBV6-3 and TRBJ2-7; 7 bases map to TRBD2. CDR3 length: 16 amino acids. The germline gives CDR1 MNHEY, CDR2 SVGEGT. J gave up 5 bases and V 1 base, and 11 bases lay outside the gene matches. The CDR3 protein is CASSYFRGGRTHEQYF. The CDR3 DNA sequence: TGTGCCAGCAGTTACTTTCGCGGCGGGAGAACGCACGAGCAGTACTTC.

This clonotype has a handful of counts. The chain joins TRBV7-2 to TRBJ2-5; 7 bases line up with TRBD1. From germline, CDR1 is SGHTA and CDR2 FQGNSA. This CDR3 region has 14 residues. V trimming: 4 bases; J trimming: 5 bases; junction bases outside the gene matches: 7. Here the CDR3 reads CASSSETGYETQYF. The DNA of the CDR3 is TGTGCCAGCAGCTCTGAGACAGGGTACGAGACCCAGTACTTC.

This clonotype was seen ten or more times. The CDR3 is CSAWSGGNQPQHF. Written as DNA, the CDR3 is TGCAGCGCGTGGAGTGGAGGAAATCAGCCCCAGCATTTT. This sequence joins TRBV29-1 and TRBJ1-5; the D is unclear. This CDR3 has 13 residues. V gave up 7 bases and J gave up 4 bases, with 14 bases separating them. Germline V gene data show CDR1 as SQVTM and CDR2 as ANQGSEA.

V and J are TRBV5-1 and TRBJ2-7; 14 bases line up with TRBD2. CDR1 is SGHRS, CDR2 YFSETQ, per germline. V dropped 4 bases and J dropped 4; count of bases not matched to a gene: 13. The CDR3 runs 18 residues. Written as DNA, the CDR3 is TGCGCCAGCAGCACCAAGCCGGGACTAGCGGGAGAAGGGTACGAGCAGTACTTC. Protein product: CASSTKPGLAGEGYEQYF. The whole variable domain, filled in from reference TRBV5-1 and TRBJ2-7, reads KAGVTQTPRYLIKTRGQQVTLSCSPISGHRSVSWYQQTPGQGLQFLFEYFSETQRNKGNFPGRFSGRQFSNSRSEMNVSTLELGDSALYLCASSTKPGLAGEGYEQYFGPGTRLTVT.

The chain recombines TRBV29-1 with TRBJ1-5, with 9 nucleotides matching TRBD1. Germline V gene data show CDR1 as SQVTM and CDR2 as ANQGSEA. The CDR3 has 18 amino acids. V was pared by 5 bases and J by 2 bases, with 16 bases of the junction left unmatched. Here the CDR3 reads CSVTTGGTGSGGNQPQHF. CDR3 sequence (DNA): TGCAGCGTTACAACCGGTGGGACAGGGTCGGGTGGCAATCAGCCCCAGCATTTT.

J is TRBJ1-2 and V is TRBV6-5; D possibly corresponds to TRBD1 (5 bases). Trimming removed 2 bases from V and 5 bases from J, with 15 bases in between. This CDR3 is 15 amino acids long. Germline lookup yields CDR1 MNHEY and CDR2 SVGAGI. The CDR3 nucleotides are TGTGCCAGCAGTTACGTCCTGGGTGGGGGATATGGCTACACCTTC. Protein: CASSYVLGGGYGYTF.

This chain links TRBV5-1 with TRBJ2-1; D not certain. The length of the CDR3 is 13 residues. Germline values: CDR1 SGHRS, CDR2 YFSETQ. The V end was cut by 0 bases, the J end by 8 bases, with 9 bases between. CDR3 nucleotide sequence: TGCGCCAGCAGCTTGGGACTTACCGATGAGCAGTTCTTC. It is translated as CASSLGLTDEQFF.

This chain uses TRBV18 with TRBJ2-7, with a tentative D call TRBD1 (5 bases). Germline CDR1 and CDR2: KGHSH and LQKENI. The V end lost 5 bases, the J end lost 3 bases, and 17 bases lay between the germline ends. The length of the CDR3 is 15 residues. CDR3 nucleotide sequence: TGTGCCAGCTCAGCATACGCAGACAGTAACTACGAGCAGTACTTC. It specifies CASSAYADSNYEQYF. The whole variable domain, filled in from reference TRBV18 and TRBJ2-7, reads NAGVMQNPRHLVRRRGQEARLRCSPMKGHSHVYWYRQLPEEGLKFMVYLQKENIIDESGMPKERFSAEFPKEGPSILRIQQVVRGDSAAYFCASSAYADSNYEQYFGPGTRLTVT.

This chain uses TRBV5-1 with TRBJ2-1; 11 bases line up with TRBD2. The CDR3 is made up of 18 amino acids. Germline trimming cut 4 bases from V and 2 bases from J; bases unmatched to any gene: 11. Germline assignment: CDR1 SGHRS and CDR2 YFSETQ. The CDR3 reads CASSLRASTSGTYNEQFF. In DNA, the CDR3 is TGCGCCAGCAGCCTGAGAGCATCGACTAGCGGGACCTACAATGAGCAGTTCTTC.

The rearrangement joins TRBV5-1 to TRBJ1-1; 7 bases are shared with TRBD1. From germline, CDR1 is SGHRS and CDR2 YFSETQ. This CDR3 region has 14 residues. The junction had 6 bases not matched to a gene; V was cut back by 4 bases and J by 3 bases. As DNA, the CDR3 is TGCGCCAGCAGCCTGACAGGGAGACACACTGAAGCTTTCTTT. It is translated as CASSLTGRHTEAFF.

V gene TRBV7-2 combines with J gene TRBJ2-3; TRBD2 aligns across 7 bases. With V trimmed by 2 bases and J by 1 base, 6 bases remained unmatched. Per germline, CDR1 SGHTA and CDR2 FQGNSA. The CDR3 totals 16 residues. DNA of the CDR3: TGTGCCAGCAGCTTATTGGCGGGAGCGGGCACAGATACGCAGTATTTT. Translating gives CASSLLAGAGTDTQYF.

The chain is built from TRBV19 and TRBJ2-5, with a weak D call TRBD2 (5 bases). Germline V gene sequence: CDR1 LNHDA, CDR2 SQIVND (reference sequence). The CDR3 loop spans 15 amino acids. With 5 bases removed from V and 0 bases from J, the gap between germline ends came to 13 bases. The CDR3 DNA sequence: TGTGCCAGTAGTTTTGTTCTCGGGAACCAAGAGACCCAGTACTTC. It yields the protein CASSFVLGNQETQYF.

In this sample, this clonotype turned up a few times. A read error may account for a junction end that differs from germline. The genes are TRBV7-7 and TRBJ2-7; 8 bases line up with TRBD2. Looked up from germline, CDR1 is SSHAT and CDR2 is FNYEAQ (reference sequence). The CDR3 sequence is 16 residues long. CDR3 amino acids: CASSLSIASGSDEQYF. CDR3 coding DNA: TGTGCTAGCAGCTTATCGATCGCTAGCGGGTCTGACGAGCAGTACTTC.

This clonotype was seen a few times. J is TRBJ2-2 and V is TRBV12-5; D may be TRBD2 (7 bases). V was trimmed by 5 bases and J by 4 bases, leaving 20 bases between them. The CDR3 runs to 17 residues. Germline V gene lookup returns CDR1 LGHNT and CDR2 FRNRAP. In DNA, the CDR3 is TGTGCTAGTGGTCCTAAGGGGGGGAATGGGGGCACCGGGGAGCTGTTTTTT. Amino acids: CASGPKGGNGGTGELFF. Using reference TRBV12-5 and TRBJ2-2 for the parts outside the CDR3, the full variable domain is DARVTQTPRHKVTEMGQEVTMRCQPILGHNTVFWYRQTMMQGLELLAYFRNRAPLDDSGMPKDRFSAEMPDATLATLKIQPSEPRDSAVYFCASGPKGGNGGTGELFFGEGSRLTVL.

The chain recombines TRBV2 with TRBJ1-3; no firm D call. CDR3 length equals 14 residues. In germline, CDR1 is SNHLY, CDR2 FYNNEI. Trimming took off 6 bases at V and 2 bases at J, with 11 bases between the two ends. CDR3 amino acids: CASSALWAGNTIYF. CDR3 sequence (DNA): TGTGCCAGCAGCGCACTTTGGGCTGGAAACACCATATATTTT.

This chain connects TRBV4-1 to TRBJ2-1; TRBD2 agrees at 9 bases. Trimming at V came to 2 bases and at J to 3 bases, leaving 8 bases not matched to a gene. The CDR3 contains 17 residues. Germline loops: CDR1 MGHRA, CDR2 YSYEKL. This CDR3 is CASSQFPSGKNYNEQFF. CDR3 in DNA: TGCGCCAGCAGCCAATTCCCTAGCGGGAAGAACTACAATGAGCAGTTCTTC.

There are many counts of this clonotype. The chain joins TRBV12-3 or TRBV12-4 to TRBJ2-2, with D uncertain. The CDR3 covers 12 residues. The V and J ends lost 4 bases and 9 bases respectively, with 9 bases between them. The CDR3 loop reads CASSSLDRELFF. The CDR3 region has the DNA TGTGCCAGCAGTTCCCTAGACCGGGAGCTGTTTTTT.

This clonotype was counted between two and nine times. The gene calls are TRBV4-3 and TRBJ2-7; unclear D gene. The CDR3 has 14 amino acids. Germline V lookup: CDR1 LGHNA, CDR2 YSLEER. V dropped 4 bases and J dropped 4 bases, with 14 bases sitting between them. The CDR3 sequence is CASSRLGAKYEQYF. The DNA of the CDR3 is TGCGCCAGCAGCCGGCTAGGAGCGAAGTACGAGCAGTACTTC.

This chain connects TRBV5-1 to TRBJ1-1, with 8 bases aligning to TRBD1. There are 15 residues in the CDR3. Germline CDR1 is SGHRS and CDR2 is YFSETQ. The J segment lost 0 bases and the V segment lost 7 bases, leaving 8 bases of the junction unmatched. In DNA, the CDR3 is TGCGCCAGCGGGCCACAGGGGGGGGTGAACACTGAAGCTTTCTTT. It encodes CASGPQGGVNTEAFF.

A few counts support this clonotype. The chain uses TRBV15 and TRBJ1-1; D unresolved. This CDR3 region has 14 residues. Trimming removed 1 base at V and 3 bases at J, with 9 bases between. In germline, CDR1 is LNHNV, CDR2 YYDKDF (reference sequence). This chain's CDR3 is CATSRGAGDTEAFF. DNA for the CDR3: TGTGCCACCAGCAGAGGTGCCGGAGACACTGAAGCTTTCTTT.

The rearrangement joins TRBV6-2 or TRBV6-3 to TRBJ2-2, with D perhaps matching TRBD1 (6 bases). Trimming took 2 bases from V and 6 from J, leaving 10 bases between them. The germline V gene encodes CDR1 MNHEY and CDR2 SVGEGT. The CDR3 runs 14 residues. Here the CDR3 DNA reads TGTGCCAGCAGTTACCCACAGGGAGCCGGGGAGCTGTTTTTT. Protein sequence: CASSYPQGAGELFF.